This section outlines one T cell receptor (beta chain) sequence together with its context. No antigen is known for it. Sample-barcoded 5' priming and a J-beta primer mix drove a second PCR of about 6 to 12 cycles. Using its own MiXCR run on the 5' RACE reads, TCRdb lists one record per CDR3 protein. Of some 890,000 distinct CDR3 sequences in the sample, 25% to 35% were seen once. These data are taken from a study of blood T cells in healthy people across ages. Overall study results and limits: A roughly linear age-dependent decrease characterized TCR beta diversity per million T cells. It was held that the diversity estimates obtained from one million T cells were underestimates.

There are 16 residues in the CDR3. Germline CDR1 SGDLS, CDR2 YYNGEE. Between the trimmed V and J ends, which lost 2 bases and 4 bases, there was a span of 15 bases. These data were also reused for a study on T cells of mothers and their children. That paper adds: Over 8.5 million reads per mother and some 3 million per child were obtained. There were no persistent microchimeric T cell clones detected.

This receptor was identified in a woman between 40 and 50 years old in good health. The rearrangement links TRBV9 to TRBJ1-4, with D hard to call. Sequencing was performed on blood. The CDR3 DNA sequence: TGTGCCAGCAGCGTGGGTCTCCCGGGTCGTAATGAAAAACTGTTTTTT. As protein: CASSVGLPGRNEKLFF.